This TCR beta chain derives from a study of response to subunit inactivated influenza vaccine. A word on this clonotype: Its target is unknown.

The CDR3 has 15 residues. The germline gives CDR1 SEHNR, CDR2 FQNEAQ (reference sequence). V lost 1 base and J 3 bases, leaving 11 bases between the germline ends. TCRdb re-called the RT-PCR reads with MiXCR, one entry per CDR3 protein. The profile shows around 200,000 distinct CDR3 sequences, around 8.8% of them singletons. Findings of the study overall: After each seasonal influenza vaccination, few new T cells are recruited, the authors suggested.

The V gene is TRBV7-9, the J gene TRBJ2-3; D is perhaps TRBD1 or TRBD2 (6 bases each). The material sequenced was non-naive T cells sorted from PBMCs, taken on the day of vaccination. The receptor was derived from a man aged 45-65 years who received an inactivated influenza vaccine. CDR3 residues: CASSLDRRGTDTQYF. DNA for the CDR3: TGTGCCAGCAGCTTAGACAGGAGGGGGACAGATACGCAGTATTTT.